The clone carrying this T cell receptor beta chain was found a few times. This entry comes from a study of early T cells in non-severe SARS-CoV-2 infection. TCRdb independently ran MiXCR on the 5' RACE reads; one entry per CDR3 protein. The sample shows over 45,000 distinct CDR3 sequences, approximately 6.3% of them seen only once. Germline lookup yields CDR1 SGHTA and CDR2 FQGTGA. Trimming stripped 1 base from V and 0 bases from J, with 7 bases between. The CDR3 totals 15 residues. This sequence joins TRBV7-3 and TRBJ2-1; D perhaps matches TRBD1 (5 bases). The sequencing used whole blood, collected at baseline. This sequence originates from an adult who was a healthcare worker with PCR-confirmed SARS-CoV-2 infection or an uninfected control (not recorded which). This CDR3 is CASSLRQSSYNEQFF. The CDR3 region has the DNA TGTGCCAGCAGCTTAAGACAGAGCTCCTACAATGAGCAGTTCTTC. Drawing the rest from reference TRBV7-3 and TRBJ2-1, the complete variable domain is GAGVSQTPSNKVTEKGKYVELRCDPISGHTALYWYRQSLGQGPEFLIYFQGTGAADDSGLPNDRFFAVRPEGSVSTLKIQRTERGDSAVYLCASSLRQSSYNEQFFGPGTRLTVL.